In its sample, the clone carrying this TCR beta chain was seen many times. Its antigen is undetermined. Generation of TCR beta libraries employed quantitative 5'-RACE incorporating molecular barcodes. TCRdb fed the 5' RACE reads into MiXCR, producing one record per CDR3 protein. The table has about 500,000 distinct CDR3 sequences, 5.3% seen once; the top ten hold around 3.5%. The data were obtained in a study of CD8 T cells in ankylosing spondylitis. Notes on the study in general: The disease-linked clones had a CD8+ phenotype and low blood frequencies. Researchers reportedly found disease-linked clones significantly enriched in matched ankylosing spondylitis synovial fluid. A motif in TCR beta, a set of roughly eight highly homologous variants, appeared characteristic of ankylosing spondylitis blood.

V lost 1 base and J lost 6, with 15 bases in between. The CDR3 runs to 15 residues. Germline CDR1 MGHRA, CDR2 YSYEKL. Sequencing was done on a sample of blood, either unsorted or a sorted T cell fraction (not recorded which). J is TRBJ1-2 and V is TRBV4-1; possible D gene TRBD1, 6 bases. The origin of this receptor is a male donor with ankylosing spondylitis. The chain's CDR3 is CASSQVRGTKDGYTF. In DNA, the CDR3 is TGCGCCAGCAGCCAAGTTCGGGGGACAAAAGATGGCTACACCTTC.